One sample yielded the 27 T cell receptor beta chains listed below, sequenced in a study of blood T cell repertoires in COVID-19. Libraries were prepared by immunoSEQ multiplex PCR; TCRdb keeps only in-frame clonotypes and omits some of them. The sample lists roughly 63,000 clones, 85% to 90% occurring once. The sequencing sample was made of peripheral blood. These receptors came from a man in his sixties with acute or convalescent COVID-19.

V gene TRBV19 combines with J gene TRBJ2-6; weak D call: TRBD2 (5 bases). V dropped 4 bases and J dropped 2 bases, with 12 bases sitting between them. Germline loops: CDR1 LNHDA, CDR2 SQIVND (reference sequence). The CDR3 spans 16 residues. CDR3 DNA: TGTGCCAGTAGTAACCCCGGGGTAACTGGGGCCAACGTCCTGACTTTC. Translated: CASSNPGVTGANVLTF.

The chain has TRBV2 and TRBJ2-7; D is unresolved. Germline V lookup: CDR1 SNHLY, CDR2 FYNNEI. The CDR3 loop spans 12 amino acids. Trimming removed 6 bases at V and 6 bases at J, with 12 bases between. The CDR3 DNA is TGTGCCAGCAGAAACATATCCCCCGAGCAGTACTTC. Amino acid sequence: CASRNISPEQYF. Filled out from reference TRBV2 and TRBJ2-7, the complete variable domain reads EPEVTQTPSHQVTQMGQEVILRCVPISNHLYFYWYRQILGQKVEFLVSFYNNEISEKSEIFDDQFSVERPDGSNFTLKIRSTKLEDSAMYFCASRNISPEQYFGPGTRLTVT.

The gene calls are TRBV19 and TRBJ2-5, with TRBD2 matching 7 bases. Germline CDR1 is LNHDA and CDR2 is SQIVND (reference sequence). J gave up 5 bases and V 6 bases, and 12 bases lay outside the gene matches. This CDR3 is 15 amino acids long. The CDR3 nucleotides are TGTGCCAGTAGGGCCTGGGCGGGAGTGGGTGAGACCCAGTACTTC. Residues: CASRAWAGVGETQYF.

The CDR3: CASSSGVQNGELFF. For the CDR3, the DNA is TGTGCCAGCAGTTCCGGGGTCCAAAACGGGGAGCTGTTTTTT. This chain joins TRBV27 and TRBJ2-2; perhaps TRBD2 as D (5 bases). This CDR3 comprises 14 residues. The germline V and J ends were trimmed by 4 bases and 7 bases, with 13 bases remaining between them. The germline V gene encodes CDR1 MNHEY and CDR2 SMNVEV (reference sequence).

The CDR3 DNA follows: TGTGTCCTGGACATGAGGCAAAACACTGAAGCTTTCTTT. Protein sequence: CVLDMRQNTEAFF. The chain carries TRBV30 and TRBJ1-1; tentatively, D is TRBD1 (5 bases). CDR3 length equals 13 residues. Germline values: CDR1 GTSNPN, CDR2 SVGIG (reference sequence).

This clone was found a few times. The J gene is TRBJ2-3, the V gene TRBV30; 9 nucleotides match TRBD2. Germline lookup yields CDR1 GTSNPN and CDR2 SVGIG (reference sequence). Trimming cost V 5 bases and J 0 bases; bases outside gene matches: 9. The CDR3 is 16 amino acids. CDR3 sequence (DNA): TGTGCCTGGTCCGAGACTAGCGGCCCTAGCACAGATACGCAGTATTTT. Protein sequence: CAWSETSGPSTDTQYF. The entire variable domain, with the rest obtained from reference TRBV30 and TRBJ2-3, is as follows: SQTIHQWPATLVQPVGSPLSLECTVEGTSNPNLYWYRQAAGRGLQLLFYSVGIGQISSEVPQNLSASRPQDRQFILSSKKLLLSDSGFYLCAWSETSGPSTDTQYFGPGTRLTVL.

The V call is TRBV27, the J call TRBJ2-7; 10 nucleotides align to TRBD2. Trimming removed 3 bases from V and 6 bases from J; junction bases left unmatched: 14. Germline CDR1 MNHEY, CDR2 SMNVEV (reference sequence). The CDR3 spans 17 residues. This chain's CDR3 is CASSLYRGTSAASEQYF. The CDR3, as DNA: TGTGCCAGCAGTTTGTACCGCGGGACTAGCGCCGCTTCCGAGCAGTACTTC.

The chain links TRBV4-3 to TRBJ2-1; 9 positions match TRBD1. Losses at the gene ends were 2 bases for V and 7 bases for J; bases not matched to a gene: 9. CDR1 LGHNA and CDR2 YSLEER come from the germline V gene. CDR3 length equals 16 residues. The CDR3 DNA is TGCGCCAGCAGCCAAAATCCGGGACAGGGAGGGAATGAGCAGTTCTTC. Translation gives CASSQNPGQGGNEQFF.

This chain joins TRBV2 and TRBJ2-1; 7 bases align to TRBD1. After removal of 4 bases from V and 8 bases from J, the junction contained 2 bases not matched to a gene. The CDR3 contains 12 residues. Germline CDR1 is SNHLY and CDR2 is FYNNEI. The chain's CDR3 is CASSVDRDEQFF. For the CDR3, the DNA is TGTGCCAGCAGTGTAGACAGGGATGAGCAGTTCTTC.

The chain employs TRBV9 and TRBJ1-4, with a weak D call TRBD1 (5 bases). Germline values: CDR1 SGDLS, CDR2 YYNGEE. The CDR3 is made up of 13 amino acids. V lost 6 bases and J lost 4, with 10 bases in between. The CDR3 bases are TGTGCCAGCACTCTCGGGGGTAATGAAAAACTGTTTTTT. Translation gives CASTLGGNEKLFF. Drawing the rest from reference TRBV9 and TRBJ1-4, the complete variable domain is DSGVTQTPKHLITATGQRVTLRCSPRSGDLSVYWYQQSLDQGLQFLIQYYNGEERAKGNILERFSAQQFPDLHSELNLSSLELGDSALYFCASTLGGNEKLFFGSGTQLSVL.

The chain couples TRBV7-2 to TRBJ1-6; 10 nucleotides line up with TRBD1. J gave up 11 bases and V 5 bases, and 9 bases lay outside the gene matches. CDR1 is SGHTA and CDR2 is FQGNSA in the germline V gene. CDR3 size: 15 residues. The CDR3 protein is CASSQPGQGYPPLHF. The CDR3 DNA reads TGTGCCAGCAGCCAACCGGGACAGGGGTATCCACCCCTCCACTTT.

The gene calls are TRBV2 and TRBJ2-1, with D possibly matching TRBD2 (5 bases). Trimming cost V 1 base and J 9 bases, with 19 bases left between them. The CDR3 is 16 residues long. Per germline, CDR1 SNHLY and CDR2 FYNNEI. Here the CDR3 DNA reads TGTGCCAGCAGTGAAGTGTCAGACTCGCCGGGGAGTGAGCAGTTCTTC. It codes for CASSEVSDSPGSEQFF.

The J gene is TRBJ1-1, the V gene TRBV7-6; 8 bases line up with TRBD1. The CDR3 is 15 residues long. Germline V gene data show CDR1 as SGHVS and CDR2 as FNYEAQ. The V segment lost 3 bases and the J segment 2 bases; nucleotides outside the gene matches: 5. Here the CDR3 reads CASSLMDRVNTEAFF. The CDR3, as DNA: TGTGCCAGCAGCTTGATGGACAGGGTAAACACTGAAGCTTTCTTT.

The chain is built from TRBV9 and TRBJ2-5; 11 bases fit TRBD2. The CDR3 is made up of 14 amino acids. Germline loops: CDR1 SGDLS, CDR2 YYNGEE. V shed 0 bases, J shed 5 bases, and the junction held 0 bases outside the gene matches. The CDR3 is CASSVASGRETQYF. CDR3 DNA sequence: TGTGCCAGCAGCGTAGCTAGCGGGAGGGAGACCCAGTACTTC. The full variable domain, in which reference TRBV9 and TRBJ2-5 provide the parts outside the CDR3, is DSGVTQTPKHLITATGQRVTLRCSPRSGDLSVYWYQQSLDQGLQFLIQYYNGEERAKGNILERFSAQQFPDLHSELNLSSLELGDSALYFCASSVASGRETQYFGPGTRLLVL.

The chain uses TRBV10-3 and TRBJ1-6, with D possibly being TRBD1 (6 bases). The CDR3 extends over 15 amino acids. Per germline, CDR1 ENHRY and CDR2 SYGVKD. The V gene lost 3 bases and the J gene lost 10 bases, with 16 bases spanning the gap. The CDR3 loop is CAISDQQGSGSPLHF. CDR3 nucleotides: TGTGCCATCAGTGACCAACAGGGCTCAGGGTCACCCCTCCACTTT.

The chain combines TRBV14 with TRBJ2-2; D is uncertain. Deletions cut 1 base from V and 1 base from J, with 4 bases between. Looked up from germline, CDR1 is SGHDN and CDR2 is FVKESK. The CDR3 runs to 14 residues. The CDR3 DNA reads TGTGCCAGCAGCCAAGCTTGGAACACCGGGGAGCTGTTTTTT. Amino acid sequence: CASSQAWNTGELFF. Looking up the rest from reference TRBV14 and TRBJ2-2 gives the full variable domain: EAGVTQFPSHSVIEKGQTVTLRCDPISGHDNLYWYRRVMGKEIKFLLHFVKESKQDESGMPNNRFLAERTGGTYSTLKVQPAELEDSGVYFCASSQAWNTGELFFGEGSRLTVL.

The rearrangement uses TRBV7-2 and TRBJ2-7; D may be TRBD2 (5 bases). This CDR3 is built from 13 residues. The germline CDR1 and CDR2 sequences are SGHTA and FQGNSA. Trimming took 3 bases from V and 3 from J, leaving 9 bases between them. The CDR3 coding sequence is TGTGCCAGCAGCTTCGACCGGGACTACGAGCAGTACTTC. Amino acid sequence: CASSFDRDYEQYF.

This chain joins TRBV7-2 and TRBJ2-7; 9 bases are shared with TRBD2. V shed 4 bases, J shed 7 bases, and the junction held 14 bases outside the gene matches. The CDR3 extends over 16 amino acids. Germline loops: CDR1 SGHTA, CDR2 FQGNSA. The CDR3 DNA is TGTGCCAGCAGCTCACTTACTAGCGGGCTAGGGGAAGAGCAGTACTTC. It codes for CASSSLTSGLGEEQYF.

The chain joins TRBV13 to TRBJ1-1; D perhaps matches TRBD1 (5 bases). Germline V lookup: CDR1 PRHDT, CDR2 FYEKMQ (reference sequence). The V and J ends lost 5 bases and 0 bases respectively, with 13 bases between them. The CDR3 sequence is 15 residues long. The CDR3 loop is CASSARRAMNTEAFF. CDR3 coding DNA: TGTGCCAGCAGCGCCCGCAGGGCAATGAACACTGAAGCTTTCTTT.

The table lists this clone with a count of one. The chain links TRBV10-3 to TRBJ2-2; D not resolved. V was clipped by 2 bases and J by 0 bases, with 7 bases between them. In germline, CDR1 is ENHRY, CDR2 SYGVKD. This CDR3 has 15 amino acids. The CDR3 nucleotides are TGTGCCATCAGTGAGCGCCAGTCGAACACCGGGGAGCTGTTTTTT. Amino acid sequence: CAISERQSNTGELFF.

This chain joins TRBV29-1 and TRBJ1-6, with TRBD1 identical over 9 bases. V lost 7 bases to trimming and J lost 6 bases; unmatched junction nucleotides: 4. The length of the CDR3 is 13 residues. Per germline, CDR1 SQVTM and CDR2 ANQGSEA. The CDR3 spells CSGRTGVNSPLHF. CDR3 bases: TGCAGCGGCCGGACAGGGGTTAATTCACCCCTCCACTTT.

The CDR3 region is CASSSIIAGDPYEQYF. For the CDR3, the DNA is TGTGCCAGCAGCTCCATTATAGCGGGAGACCCCTACGAGCAGTACTTC. The V call is TRBV7-9, the J call TRBJ2-7, with TRBD2 identical over 9 bases. The CDR3 extends over 16 amino acids. Germline V gene data show CDR1 as SEHNR and CDR2 as FQNEAQ (reference sequence). V was clipped by 4 bases and J by 2 bases; unmatched bases: 9.

V and J are TRBV5-1 and TRBJ1-5, with TRBD1 identical over 7 bases. Per germline, CDR1 SGHRS and CDR2 YFSETQ. The CDR3 sequence is 15 residues long. V lost 5 bases to trimming and J lost 0 bases; unmatched junction nucleotides: 5. The CDR3 region is CASRSGTDSNQPQHF. As DNA, the CDR3 is TGCGCCAGCAGATCAGGGACAGATAGCAATCAGCCCCAGCATTTT. Drawing the rest from reference TRBV5-1 and TRBJ1-5, the complete variable domain is KAGVTQTPRYLIKTRGQQVTLSCSPISGHRSVSWYQQTPGQGLQFLFEYFSETQRNKGNFPGRFSGRQFSNSRSEMNVSTLELGDSALYLCASRSGTDSNQPQHFGDGTRLSIL.

The chain recombines TRBV5-1 with TRBJ1-5; D might be TRBD1 (5 bases). V was pared by 5 bases and J by 7 bases, with 13 bases between. CDR1 is SGHRS and CDR2 is YFSETQ in the germline V gene. The CDR3 has 13 residues. CDR3: CASRTEPDQPQHF. In DNA form, the CDR3 reads TGCGCCAGCAGGACAGAACCGGACCAGCCCCAGCATTTT.

This chain links TRBV7-6 with TRBJ2-3; TRBD1 is a possible D gene (5 bases). This CDR3 is built from 15 residues. Germline V gene lookup returns CDR1 SGHVS and CDR2 FNYEAQ. The V end lost 5 bases, the J end lost 0 bases, and 12 bases lay between the germline ends. The CDR3, as DNA: TGTGCCAGCAGCCCAGACAGACCTAGCACAGATACGCAGTATTTT. Translation gives CASSPDRPSTDTQYF. Full variable domain (outside the CDR3, taken from reference TRBV7-6 and TRBJ2-3): GAGVSQSPRYKVTKRGQDVALRCDPISGHVSLYWYRQALGQGPEFLTYFNYEAQQDKSGLPNDRFSAERPEGSISTLTIQRTEQRDSAMYRCASSPDRPSTDTQYFGPGTRLTVL.

V is TRBV3-1 (or the pseudogene TRBV3-2) and J is TRBJ1-1, with a tentative D call TRBD1 (6 bases). Trimming cost V 1 base and J 4 bases, with 10 bases left between them. Germline assignment: CDR1 LGHDT and CDR2 YNNKEL (reference sequence). This CDR3 spans 14 amino acids. In DNA, the CDR3 is TGTGCCAGCAGCCAAGGCCCCAGGGGCACTGAAGCTTTCTTT. Encoded protein: CASSQGPRGTEAFF.

The rearrangement joins TRBV11-2 to TRBJ1-2; TRBD1 matches at 9 bases. CDR1 SGHAT and CDR2 FQNNGV come from the germline V gene. The CDR3 is made up of 14 amino acids. Trimming at V came to 3 bases and at J to 8 bases, leaving 7 bases not matched to a gene. The CDR3 DNA reads as TGTGCCAGCAGCTTCGACAGGGGGGTTCGAGGCTACACCTTC. Translating gives CASSFDRGVRGYTF.